What follows are 21 T cell receptor beta chains derived from one specimen sequenced in a study of blood T cell repertoires in COVID-19. Only in-frame clones appear in the TCRdb table, and some are missing; sequencing was by immunoSEQ multiplex PCR. The table lists over 200,000 clones, 70% to 90% of them singletons. The source material was peripheral blood. Receptor source: a man aged 30-40 years who had recovered from COVID-19.

This chain connects TRBV27 to TRBJ2-1; D unclear. This CDR3 has 14 residues. V dropped 3 bases and J dropped 4 bases, with 10 bases sitting between them. In germline, CDR1 is MNHEY, CDR2 SMNVEV (reference sequence). The CDR3 loop reads CASSFLNAYNEQFF. The CDR3, as DNA: TGTGCCAGCAGTTTCCTAAACGCTTACAATGAGCAGTTCTTC.

The V and J genes are TRBV4-1 and TRBJ2-2; D perhaps matches TRBD2 (5 bases). Trimming shortened V by 5 bases and J by 4 bases, and 17 bases separated the two germline ends. The CDR3 runs 16 residues. Germline lookup yields CDR1 MGHRA and CDR2 YSYEKL. CDR3 loop: CASSLGPGFSTGELFF. The CDR3, as DNA: TGCGCCAGCAGCTTGGGTCCGGGATTCTCCACCGGGGAGCTGTTTTTT.

About this clone itself: This same CDR3 is encoded by further DNA sequences in the sample. The rearrangement links TRBV6-5 to TRBJ2-7; 8 positions agree with TRBD1. V was pared by 0 bases and J by 2 bases, with 3 bases of the junction left unmatched. The CDR3 length is 15 residues. CDR1 and CDR2 (germline): MNHEY, SVGAGI. The CDR3 loop is CASSYSGQGPYEQYF. The DNA of the CDR3 is TGTGCCAGCAGTTACTCAGGACAGGGCCCCTACGAGCAGTACTTC.

V is TRBV4-1 and J is TRBJ2-5; D is ambiguous. CDR3 length equals 14 residues. Germline CDR1 and CDR2: MGHRA and YSYEKL. Trimming shortened V by 1 base and J by 2 bases, and 8 bases separated the two germline ends. The CDR3 here is CASSQGHPQETQYF. The DNA of the CDR3 is TGCGCCAGCAGCCAAGGACACCCTCAAGAGACCCAGTACTTC.

V usage is TRBV3-1 (or the pseudogene TRBV3-2) and J usage is TRBJ1-2; no firm D call. The germline V gene has CDR1 LGHDT and CDR2 YNNKEL (reference sequence). V was clipped by 6 bases and J by 0 bases, with 11 bases between them. The CDR3 length is 14 residues. CDR3 loop: CASSLRPANYGYTF. The CDR3 DNA follows: TGTGCCAGCAGTCTCCGCCCGGCTAACTATGGCTACACCTTC.

This clone was counted only a few times. The chain links TRBV29-1 to TRBJ2-2; 10 bases map to TRBD1. CDR1 and CDR2 (germline): SQVTM, ANQGSEA. The junction had 5 bases not matched to a gene; V was cut back by 4 bases and J by 3 bases. This CDR3 comprises 15 residues. The CDR3 is CSVGDRGADTGELFF. CDR3 coding DNA: TGCAGCGTTGGGGACAGGGGCGCCGACACCGGGGAGCTGTTTTTT.

The rearrangement links TRBV14 to TRBJ2-1, with 7 bases lining up with TRBD1. The CDR3 is 14 residues long. The V gene end was trimmed by 2 bases and the J gene end by 4 bases; junction bases not matched to a gene: 2. The V gene's germline CDR1 is SGHDN and CDR2 FVKESK. CDR3 residues: CASSQLGQYNEQFF. CDR3 bases: TGTGCCAGCAGCCAATTGGGACAGTACAATGAGCAGTTCTTC. The full variable domain, rest sourced from reference TRBV14 and TRBJ2-1, is EAGVTQFPSHSVIEKGQTVTLRCDPISGHDNLYWYRRVMGKEIKFLLHFVKESKQDESGMPNNRFLAERTGGTYSTLKVQPAELEDSGVYFCASSQLGQYNEQFFGPGTRLTVL.

The chain links TRBV15 to TRBJ2-7; the match to TRBD1 covers 8 bases. The V gene end was trimmed by 3 bases and the J gene end by 5 bases; junction bases not matched to a gene: 6. In germline, CDR1 is LNHNV, CDR2 YYDKDF (reference sequence). This CDR3 is built from 14 residues. The CDR3 DNA reads as TGTGCCACCAGCAGGGTCCAGGGGGCCAACGAGCAGTACTTC. Protein product: CATSRVQGANEQYF.

The chain links TRBV20-1 to TRBJ1-5; no clear D. V lost 5 bases, J lost 7 bases, and 9 bases lay in between. CDR3 size: 11 residues. Germline CDR1 and CDR2: DFQATT and SNEGSKA (reference sequence). The CDR3 coding sequence is TGCAGTGCTTCCGGAGGGCAGCCCCAGCATTTT. Translation: CSASGGQPQHF.

The chain joins TRBV2 to TRBJ2-7, with D perhaps TRBD2 (5 bases). The CDR3 has 13 residues. The V gene lost 7 bases and the J gene lost 0 bases, with 10 bases spanning the gap. Looked up from germline, CDR1 is SNHLY and CDR2 is FYNNEI. CDR3 region: CASKILVSYEQYF. The CDR3, as DNA: TGTGCCAGCAAGATACTAGTCTCCTACGAGCAGTACTTC.

The chain is built from TRBV4-3 and TRBJ1-1; TRBD1 matches 11 bases. Germline CDR1 is LGHNA and CDR2 is YSLEER. The junction had 2 bases not matched to a gene; V was cut back by 4 bases and J by 4 bases. The CDR3 is 14 amino acids. In DNA, the CDR3 is TGCGCCAGCAGCCGCGGGACAGGGGGCACTGAAGCTTTCTTT. Encoded protein: CASSRGTGGTEAFF.

This chain joins TRBV5-4 and TRBJ2-1, with D possibly TRBD2 on 6 matching bases. The CDR3 runs to 15 residues. The germline V gene encodes CDR1 SGHNT and CDR2 YYREEE (reference sequence). Trimming removed 3 bases at V and 6 bases at J, with 16 bases between. In DNA, the CDR3 is TGTGCCAGCAGCTGGGGCGGGGCGGCATCCAATGAGCAGTTCTTC. Amino acids: CASSWGGAASNEQFF. The variable domain in full, with the rest retrieved from reference TRBV5-4 and TRBJ2-1, is ETGVTQSPTHLIKTRGQQVTLRCSSQSGHNTVSWYQQALGQGPQFIFQYYREEENGRGNFPPRFSGLQFPNYSSELNVNALELDDSALYLCASSWGGAASNEQFFGPGTRLTVL.

V is TRBV27 and J is TRBJ1-2; D possibly corresponds to TRBD1 (6 bases). The CDR3 has 15 residues. V lost 3 bases and J 5 bases, leaving 16 bases between the germline ends. Germline CDR1 MNHEY, CDR2 SMNVEV (reference sequence). The CDR3 loop reads CASSLAGQSTYGYTF. DNA for the CDR3: TGTGCCAGCAGTTTGGCCGGACAGTCGACTTATGGCTACACCTTC.

This chain uses TRBV5-4 with TRBJ1-2; D possibly corresponds to TRBD1 (6 bases). Germline V gene lookup returns CDR1 SGHNT and CDR2 YYREEE (reference sequence). This CDR3 has 11 residues. Between the trimmed V and J ends, which lost 6 bases and 3 bases, there was a span of 6 bases. The CDR3 sequence: CASKGDYGYTF. The CDR3 DNA reads as TGTGCCAGCAAGGGGGACTATGGCTACACCTTC.

The V call is TRBV18, the J call TRBJ1-2; D uncertain. The CDR3 length is 14 residues. Looked up from germline, CDR1 is KGHSH and CDR2 is LQKENI. V was cut by 1 base and J by 8 bases, with 14 bases left in between. CDR3 DNA sequence: TGTGCCAGCTCACCACGGTCCCGTGAAGAGGGCTACACCTTC. It encodes CASSPRSREEGYTF.

The chain carries TRBV12-3 or TRBV12-4 and TRBJ1-2; D remains ambiguous. V lost 1 base and J 5 bases, leaving 5 bases between the germline ends. The CDR3 has 12 residues. CDR3 loop: CASSLGEYGYTF. Here the CDR3 DNA reads TGTGCCAGCAGTTTAGGGGAGTATGGCTACACCTTC.

The chain recombines TRBV27 with TRBJ2-5; tentatively, D is TRBD1 (6 bases). The CDR3 is 12 residues long. Trimming left V 6 bases short and J 6 bases short, with 11 bases between. Germline lookup yields CDR1 MNHEY and CDR2 SMNVEV (reference sequence). The CDR3 loop is CASRGTRKTQYF. The CDR3 DNA reads TGTGCCAGCAGGGGGACAAGGAAGACCCAGTACTTC.

The genes are TRBV3-1 (or the pseudogene TRBV3-2) and TRBJ1-2, with no clear D. In germline, CDR1 is LGHDT, CDR2 YNNKEL (reference sequence). This CDR3 contains 13 residues. V lost 3 bases and J 7 bases, leaving 12 bases between the germline ends. The CDR3, as DNA: TGTGCCAGCAGCCATGGTCTCCGGGGTGGCTACACCTTC. This encodes CASSHGLRGGYTF.

This chain uses TRBV21-1 with TRBJ1-1; TRBD1, the table's D call, was not compared with the DNA. TRBV21-1 is a known pseudogene. The CDR3 covers 14 residues. This CDR3 is CASSKTYLNTEAFF. CDR3 nucleotide sequence: TGTGCCAGCAGCAAAACATATTTGAACACTGAAGCTTTCTTT.

Remarks on this clone: Germline and junction disagree at one end, which may indicate a read error. This chain uses TRBV3-1 (or the pseudogene TRBV3-2) with TRBJ2-7, with unresolved D. Germline V lookup: CDR1 LGHDT, CDR2 YNNKEL (reference sequence). The CDR3 has 15 amino acids. CDR3: CASSQDWAVSYEQCF. As DNA, the CDR3 is TGTGCCAGCAGCCAAGATTGGGCAGTATCCTACGAGCAGTGCTTC.

The chain carries TRBV5-1 and TRBJ2-3; tentatively, D is TRBD1 (5 bases). In germline, CDR1 is SGHRS, CDR2 YFSETQ. CDR3 length equals 15 residues. V was pared by 0 bases and J by 3 bases, with 11 bases between. CDR3: CASSLEQGWTDTQYF. The CDR3 bases are TGCGCCAGCAGCTTGGAGCAGGGCTGGACAGATACGCAGTATTTT.